These 24 T cell receptor beta chains originate from one sample sequenced in a study of blood T cell repertoires in COVID-19. Profiling relied on immunoSEQ multiplex PCR, and the TCRdb table lists in-frame clones only, not all of them. This repertoire shows about 65,000 clones, around four fifths found once; its top ten account for just over 40%. Specimen: peripheral blood. The receptor source for this set is a human donor in a cohort sampled during active COVID-19.

The CDR3: CASSLGHVGSGNTIYF. DNA of the CDR3: TGCGCCAGCAGCCTGGGACATGTGGGCTCTGGAAACACCATATATTTT. The V call is TRBV5-1, the J call TRBJ1-3; D is perhaps TRBD1 (6 bases). Trimming stripped 4 bases from V and 0 bases from J, with 14 bases between. Germline-derived CDR1 and CDR2 are SGHRS and YFSETQ. The CDR3 covers 16 residues.

The chain is built from TRBV3-1 (or the pseudogene TRBV3-2) and TRBJ2-5, with 12 bases aligning to TRBD2. V shed 6 bases and J 3 bases; nucleotides not matched to a gene: 2. There are 14 residues in the CDR3. Germline loops: CDR1 LGHDT, CDR2 YNNKEL (reference sequence). Here the CDR3 reads CASRGLAGKETQYF. CDR3 bases: TGTGCCAGCAGAGGACTAGCGGGGAAAGAGACCCAGTACTTC.

The genes are TRBV6-1 and TRBJ2-6; D is possibly TRBD2 (5 bases). The CDR3 covers 16 residues. From germline, CDR1 is MNHNS and CDR2 SASEGT. The V gene lost 2 bases and the J gene lost 3 bases, with 11 bases spanning the gap. This chain's CDR3 is CASSEPGWVGANVLTF. The CDR3 region has the DNA TGTGCCAGCAGTGAACCGGGGTGGGTTGGGGCCAACGTCCTGACTTTC.

This chain links TRBV5-5 with TRBJ1-1, with a possible D match to TRBD1 (5 bases). This CDR3 region has 13 residues. Trimming took 2 bases from V and 2 from J, leaving 7 bases between them. Germline assignment: CDR1 SGHKS and CDR2 YYEKEE (reference sequence). CDR3 nucleotides: TGTGCCAGCAGCTTCCGGACAAACACTGAAGCTTTCTTT. Residues: CASSFRTNTEAFF.

This rearrangement joins TRBV5-6 to TRBJ2-2, with 7 bases aligning to TRBD1. V dropped 4 bases and J dropped 2; count of bases not matched to a gene: 11. Germline V gene sequence: CDR1 SGHDT, CDR2 YYEEEE. The CDR3 is 17 residues long. The chain's CDR3 is CASSLFRDSPNTGELFF. CDR3 bases: TGTGCCAGCAGCCTTTTTCGGGACAGCCCCAACACCGGGGAGCTGTTTTTT.

J is TRBJ1-1 and V is TRBV14; TRBD1 might be the D (5 bases). V was cut by 2 bases and J by 6 bases, with 16 bases left in between. Germline values: CDR1 SGHDN, CDR2 FVKESK. There are 15 residues in the CDR3. Here the CDR3 reads CASSQNRMMWSEAFF. DNA of the CDR3: TGTGCCAGCAGCCAAAACAGGATGATGTGGTCTGAAGCTTTCTTT.

This sequence joins TRBV5-1 and TRBJ2-3, with D possibly TRBD2 on 6 matching bases. Germline V CDR1 and CDR2: SGHRS, YFSETQ. CDR3 length: 15 amino acids. Trimming took off 9 bases at V and 2 bases at J, with 19 bases between the two ends. CDR3 residues: CATRQGGEVTDTQYF. CDR3 bases: TGCGCCACCAGACAAGGCGGGGAGGTCACAGATACGCAGTATTTT.

V gene TRBV5-8 combines with J gene TRBJ2-5, with D possibly being TRBD2 (6 bases). Germline lookup yields CDR1 SGHTS and CDR2 YDEGEE. Trimming took 1 base from V and 5 from J, leaving 18 bases between them. The CDR3 sequence is 16 residues long. The CDR3 DNA reads as TGTGCCAGCAGCTTGAGGACTATTAAGGGCCGGGAGACCCAGTACTTC. Its protein product is CASSLRTIKGRETQYF. The full variable domain, rest sourced from reference TRBV5-8 and TRBJ2-5, is EAGVTQSPTHLIKTRGQQATLRCSPISGHTSVYWYQQALGLGLQFLLWYDEGEERNRGNFPPRFSGRQFPNYSSELNVNALELEDSALYLCASSLRTIKGRETQYFGPGTRLLVL.

The V gene is TRBV7-8, the J gene TRBJ1-2; 11 nucleotides match TRBD1. CDR3 length: 14 amino acids. V was clipped by 5 bases and J by 8 bases; unmatched bases: 7. Germline V lookup: CDR1 SGHVS, CDR2 FQNEAQ. In nucleotides, the CDR3 is TGTGCCAGCAGCACCTGGGACAGGGGGAACGGCTACACCTTC. It is translated as CASSTWDRGNGYTF. Combining the CDR3 with reference TRBV7-8 and TRBJ1-2 gives the whole variable domain GAGVSQSPRYKVAKRGQDVALRCDPISGHVSLFWYQQALGQGPEFLTYFQNEAQLDKSGLPSDRFFAERPEGSVSTLKIQRTQQEDSAVYLCASSTWDRGNGYTFGSGTRLTVV.

The rearrangement joins TRBV7-3 to TRBJ2-1, with D maybe TRBD2 (7 bases). Trimming took off 5 bases at V and 3 bases at J, with 14 bases between the two ends. CDR1 and CDR2 (germline): SGHTA, FQGTGA. The CDR3 loop spans 15 amino acids. The CDR3 DNA sequence: TGTGCCAGCAGCCCCTCGGGGGGACACTACAATGAGCAGTTCTTC. Encoded protein: CASSPSGGHYNEQFF. The full variable domain, completed using reference TRBV7-3 and TRBJ2-1, is GAGVSQTPSNKVTEKGKYVELRCDPISGHTALYWYRQSLGQGPEFLIYFQGTGAADDSGLPNDRFFAVRPEGSVSTLKIQRTERGDSAVYLCASSPSGGHYNEQFFGPGTRLTVL.

The V call is TRBV6-6, the J call TRBJ1-6; no reliable D call. The germline V gene has CDR1 MNHNY and CDR2 SVGAGI (reference sequence). V was pared by 5 bases and J by 2 bases, with 16 bases between. There are 17 residues in the CDR3. In nucleotides, the CDR3 is TGTGCCAGCAGTCCCCGTAGCATTCGAACCTATAATTCACCCCTCCACTTT. Translated, it gives CASSPRSIRTYNSPLHF.

The rearrangement joins TRBV4-1 to TRBJ2-6; a weak D match, TRBD1 (5 bases). This CDR3 contains 14 residues. The germline CDR1 and CDR2 sequences are MGHRA and YSYEKL. Deletions cut 3 bases from V and 8 bases from J, with 11 bases between. CDR3 DNA: TGCGCCAGCAGCCATGCAGGGATCTCCAACGTCCTGACTTTC. This sequence encodes CASSHAGISNVLTF.

Here the CDR3 reads CASSQAGRASPLHF. CDR3 sequence (DNA): TGCGCCAGCAGCCAAGCGGGCAGGGCCTCACCCCTCCACTTT. This chain connects TRBV4-3 to TRBJ1-6; TRBD1 might be the D (5 bases). V gave up 1 base and J gave up 10 bases, with 11 bases separating them. The length of the CDR3 is 14 residues. Germline CDR1 reads LGHNA; CDR2 reads YSLEER.

This clone was picked up a small number of times. The V call is TRBV6-5, the J call TRBJ2-1, with D perhaps matching TRBD1 (5 bases). Germline V gene sequence: CDR1 MNHEY, CDR2 SVGAGI. The CDR3 is 14 amino acids. V was clipped by 2 bases and J by 4 bases, with 9 bases between them. The CDR3 protein is CASSYRTHYNEQFF. The CDR3 coding sequence is TGTGCCAGCAGTTACCGGACACATTACAATGAGCAGTTCTTC.

The rearrangement joins TRBV13 to TRBJ2-4, with 9 bases lining up with TRBD1. The trim removed 5 bases at V and 5 bases at J, leaving 4 bases unmatched. CDR1 and CDR2 from the germline V gene are PRHDT and FYEKMQ (reference sequence). CDR3 length: 14 amino acids. The DNA of the CDR3 is TGTGCCAGCAGCGCCGGGGACAGGGAAAACATTCAGTACTTC. Translated: CASSAGDRENIQYF.

The chain has TRBV6-2 or TRBV6-3 and TRBJ2-1; 15 bases align to TRBD2. Looked up from germline, CDR1 is MNHEY and CDR2 is SVGEGT. After removal of 5 bases from V and 0 bases from J, the junction contained 11 bases not matched to a gene. This CDR3 has 20 residues. CDR3 sequence (DNA): TGTGCCAGCAGTAAATGGACTAGCGGGGGGGAGGTTAGCTCCTACAATGAGCAGTTCTTC. This codes for CASSKWTSGGEVSSYNEQFF.

The chain carries TRBV3-1 (or the pseudogene TRBV3-2) and TRBJ1-6; D might be TRBD1 (5 bases). In germline, CDR1 is LGHDT, CDR2 YNNKEL (reference sequence). Between the trimmed V and J ends, which lost 3 bases and 7 bases, there was a span of 13 bases. The CDR3 spans 15 residues. The DNA for the CDR3 is TGTGCCAGCAGCCAGACCCAGGGTTCCAATTCACCCCTCCACTTT. Encoded protein: CASSQTQGSNSPLHF.

The chain is built from TRBV7-9 and TRBJ2-3; D may be TRBD1 (6 bases). The V end was cut by 5 bases, the J end by 0 bases, with 21 bases between. Germline V CDR1 and CDR2: SEHNR, FQNEAQ (reference sequence). The CDR3 sequence is 18 residues long. The CDR3 DNA reads as TGTGCCAGCAGCCCCAGAGGGCGCACAGGGAGAAGCACAGATACGCAGTATTTT. This translates into CASSPRGRTGRSTDTQYF.

The chain carries TRBV28 and TRBJ1-2; 12 positions match TRBD1. The CDR3 spans 18 residues. The junction had 14 bases not matched to a gene; V was cut back by 4 bases and J by 5 bases. Looked up from germline, CDR1 is MDHEN and CDR2 is SYDVKM. The chain's CDR3 is CASSSPHRDRGPSYGYTF. CDR3 in DNA: TGTGCCAGCAGTTCCCCTCACCGGGACAGGGGGCCAAGTTATGGCTACACCTTC.

V gene TRBV6-1 combines with J gene TRBJ1-2; D is unresolved. The CDR3 totals 12 residues. The germline V and J ends were trimmed by 3 bases and 8 bases, with 10 bases remaining between them. Germline values: CDR1 MNHNS, CDR2 SASEGT. As DNA, the CDR3 is TGTGCCAGCAGTGAGTCAGGTTGGGGCTACACCTTC. It yields the protein CASSESGWGYTF.

The chain is built from TRBV4-2 and TRBJ2-2, with D perhaps matching TRBD1 (5 bases). The CDR3 totals 17 residues. With 0 bases removed from V and 1 base from J, the gap between germline ends came to 12 bases. CDR1 LGHNA and CDR2 YNFKEQ come from the germline V gene. DNA of the CDR3: TGTGCCAGCAGCCAAGAAACGACAGCTTTGAACACCGGGGAGCTGTTTTTT. Translated: CASSQETTALNTGELFF.

The V and J genes are TRBV18 and TRBJ1-1; 8 bases are a match to TRBD1. Germline CDR1 is KGHSH and CDR2 is LQKENI. CDR3 size: 15 residues. J gave up 1 base and V 2 bases, and 3 bases lay outside the gene matches. For the CDR3, the DNA is TGTGCCAGCTCACCAGGACAGGGACGGAACACTGAAGCTTTCTTT. Translating it yields CASSPGQGRNTEAFF.

A few counts support this clone. The rearrangement joins TRBV4-3 to TRBJ2-7, with 7 bases matching TRBD1. Germline V gene sequence: CDR1 LGHNA, CDR2 YSLEER. The CDR3 sequence is 15 residues long. With V trimmed by 0 bases and J by 3 bases, 5 bases remained unmatched. The DNA of the CDR3 is TGCGCCAGCAGCCAAGACTGGTCAGGGGGCTACGAGCAGTACTTC. Translating it yields CASSQDWSGGYEQYF.

This chain uses TRBV2 with TRBJ1-5, with a weak D call TRBD1 (6 bases). Trimming took 6 bases from V and 5 from J, leaving 14 bases between them. The CDR3 covers 14 residues. Germline CDR1 SNHLY, CDR2 FYNNEI. CDR3 residues: CASREPTGYQPQHF. The CDR3 region has the DNA TGTGCCAGCAGGGAGCCGACAGGTTATCAGCCCCAGCATTTT.